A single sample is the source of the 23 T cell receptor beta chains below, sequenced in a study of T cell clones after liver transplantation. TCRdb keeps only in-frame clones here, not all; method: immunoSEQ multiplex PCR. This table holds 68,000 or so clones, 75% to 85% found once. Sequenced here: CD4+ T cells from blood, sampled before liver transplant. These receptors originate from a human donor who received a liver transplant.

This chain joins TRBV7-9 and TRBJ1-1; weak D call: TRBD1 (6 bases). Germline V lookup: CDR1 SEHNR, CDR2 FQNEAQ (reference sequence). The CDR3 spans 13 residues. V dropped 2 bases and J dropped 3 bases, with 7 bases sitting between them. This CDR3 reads CASSLTGHTEAFF. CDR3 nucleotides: TGTGCCAGCAGCTTAACAGGGCACACTGAAGCTTTCTTT.

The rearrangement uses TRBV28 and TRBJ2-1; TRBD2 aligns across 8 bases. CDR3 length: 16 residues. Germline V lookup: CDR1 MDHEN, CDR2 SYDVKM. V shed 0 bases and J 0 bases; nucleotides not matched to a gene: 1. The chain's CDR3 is CASSLWSGSSYNEQFF. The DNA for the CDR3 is TGTGCCAGCAGTTTATGGAGCGGGAGCTCCTACAATGAGCAGTTCTTC.

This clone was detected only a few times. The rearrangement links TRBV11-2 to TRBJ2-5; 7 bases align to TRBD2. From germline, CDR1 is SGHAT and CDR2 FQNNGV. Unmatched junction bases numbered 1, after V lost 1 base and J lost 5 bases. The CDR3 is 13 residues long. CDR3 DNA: TGTGCCAGCAGCTTAGTCGGGGGGGAGACCCAGTACTTC. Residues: CASSLVGGETQYF. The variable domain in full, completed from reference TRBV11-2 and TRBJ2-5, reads EAGVAQSPRYKIIEKRQSVAFWCNPISGHATLYWYQQILGQGPKLLIQFQNNGVVDDSQLPKDRFSAERLKGVDSTLKIQPAKLEDSAVYLCASSLVGGETQYFGPGTRLLVL.

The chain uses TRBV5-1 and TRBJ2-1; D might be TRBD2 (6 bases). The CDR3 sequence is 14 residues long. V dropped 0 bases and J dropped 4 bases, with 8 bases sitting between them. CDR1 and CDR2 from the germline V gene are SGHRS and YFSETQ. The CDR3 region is CASSLVGTYNEQFF. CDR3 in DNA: TGCGCCAGCAGCTTGGTAGGGACTTACAATGAGCAGTTCTTC.

The CDR3, as DNA: TGTGCCAGTAGTATGGATCAGGGTGGGAAAAACGAGCAGTACTTC. It is translated as CASSMDQGGKNEQYF. V and J are TRBV19 and TRBJ2-7; D may be TRBD1 (5 bases). Germline V CDR1 and CDR2: LNHDA, SQIVND (reference sequence). Deletions cut 3 bases from V and 5 bases from J, with 17 bases between. This CDR3 has 15 amino acids.

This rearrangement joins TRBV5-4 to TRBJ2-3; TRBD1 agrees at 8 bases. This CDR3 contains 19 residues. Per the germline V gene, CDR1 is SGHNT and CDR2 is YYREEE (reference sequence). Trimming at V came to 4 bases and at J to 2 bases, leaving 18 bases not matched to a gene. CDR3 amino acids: CASSKEQGGSIYYTDTQYF. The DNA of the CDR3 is TGTGCCAGCAGCAAAGAACAGGGGGGCTCCATCTACTACACAGATACGCAGTATTTT.

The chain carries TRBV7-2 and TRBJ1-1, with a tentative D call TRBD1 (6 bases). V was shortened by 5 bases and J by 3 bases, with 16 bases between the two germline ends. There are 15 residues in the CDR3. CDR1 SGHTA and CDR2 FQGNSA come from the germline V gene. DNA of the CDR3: TGTGCCAGCAGCCGTCACAGGGTTAGGGACACTGAAGCTTTCTTT. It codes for CASSRHRVRDTEAFF. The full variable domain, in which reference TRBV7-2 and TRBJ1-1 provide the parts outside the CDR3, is GAGVSQSPSNKVTEKGKDVELRCDPISGHTALYWYRQSLGQGLEFLIYFQGNSAPDKSGLPSDRFSAERTGGSVSTLTIQRTQQEDSAVYLCASSRHRVRDTEAFFGQGTRLTVV.

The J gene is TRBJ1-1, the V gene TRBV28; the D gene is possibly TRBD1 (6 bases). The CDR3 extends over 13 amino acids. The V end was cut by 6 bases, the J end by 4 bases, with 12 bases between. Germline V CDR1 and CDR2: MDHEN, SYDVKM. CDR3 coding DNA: TGTGCCAGCAGACAGGGACGGGGCACTGAAGCTTTCTTT. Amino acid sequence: CASRQGRGTEAFF. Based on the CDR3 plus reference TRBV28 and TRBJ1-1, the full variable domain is DVKVTQSSRYLVKRTGEKVFLECVQDMDHENMFWYRQDPGLGLRLIYFSYDVKMKEKGDIPEGYSVSREKKERFSLILESASTNQTSMYLCASRQGRGTEAFFGQGTRLTVV.

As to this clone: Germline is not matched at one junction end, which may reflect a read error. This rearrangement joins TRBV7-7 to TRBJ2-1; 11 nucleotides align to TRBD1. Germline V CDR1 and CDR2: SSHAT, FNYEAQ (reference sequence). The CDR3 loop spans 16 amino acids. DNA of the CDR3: TGTGCTAGCAGCTTAGATGGGACAGGGGGAAGGAATGAGCAGTTCTTC. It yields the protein CASSLDGTGGRNEQFF.

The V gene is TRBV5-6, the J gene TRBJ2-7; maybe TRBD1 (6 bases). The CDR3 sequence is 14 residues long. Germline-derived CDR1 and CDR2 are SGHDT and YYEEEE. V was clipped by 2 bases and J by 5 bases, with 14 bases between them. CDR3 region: CASSFGGRGDEQYF. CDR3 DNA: TGTGCCAGCAGCTTTGGGGGCAGGGGTGACGAGCAGTACTTC.

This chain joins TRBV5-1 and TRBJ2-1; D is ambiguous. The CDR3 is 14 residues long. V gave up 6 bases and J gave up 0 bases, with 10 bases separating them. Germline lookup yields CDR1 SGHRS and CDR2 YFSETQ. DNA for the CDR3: TGCGCCAGCAAAACCATCCCCTCCTACAATGAGCAGTTCTTC. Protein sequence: CASKTIPSYNEQFF.

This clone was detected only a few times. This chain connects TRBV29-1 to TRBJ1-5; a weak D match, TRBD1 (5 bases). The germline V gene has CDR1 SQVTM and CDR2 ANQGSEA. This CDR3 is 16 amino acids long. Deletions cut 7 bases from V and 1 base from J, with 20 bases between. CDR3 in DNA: TGCAGCGGGGGGGGACTCCAAAGAAGGAGCAATCAGCCCCAGCATTTT. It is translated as CSGGGLQRRSNQPQHF.

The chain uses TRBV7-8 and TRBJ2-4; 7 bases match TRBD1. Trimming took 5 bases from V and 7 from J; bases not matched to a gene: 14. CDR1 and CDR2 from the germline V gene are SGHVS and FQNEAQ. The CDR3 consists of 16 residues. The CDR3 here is CASSPQPGTVRNIQYF. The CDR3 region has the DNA TGTGCCAGCAGCCCCCAACCAGGGACAGTCAGGAACATTCAGTACTTC.

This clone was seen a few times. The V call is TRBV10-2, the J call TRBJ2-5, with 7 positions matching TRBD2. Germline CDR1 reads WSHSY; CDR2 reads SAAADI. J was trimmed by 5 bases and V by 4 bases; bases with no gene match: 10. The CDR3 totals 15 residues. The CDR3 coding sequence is TGCGCCAGCAGTGGGACTAGTCGTCTTGGGGAGACCCAGTACTTC. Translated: CASSGTSRLGETQYF.

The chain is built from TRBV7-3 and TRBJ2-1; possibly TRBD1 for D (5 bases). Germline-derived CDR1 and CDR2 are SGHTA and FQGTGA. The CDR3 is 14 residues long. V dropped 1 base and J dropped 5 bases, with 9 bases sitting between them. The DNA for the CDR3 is TGTGCCAGCAGCTTAAGGGGCGGACACAATGAGCAGTTCTTC. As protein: CASSLRGGHNEQFF.

The CDR3, as DNA: TGCGCCAGCAGTGGCCTAGCGGGAGTCGGGGAGCAGTTCTTC. Protein: CASSGLAGVGEQFF. The rearrangement links TRBV10-1 to TRBJ2-1; 10 positions match TRBD2. The CDR3 consists of 14 residues. The germline V gene has CDR1 WNHNN and CDR2 SYGVQD (reference sequence). The V gene end was trimmed by 4 bases and the J gene end by 10 bases; junction bases not matched to a gene: 7.

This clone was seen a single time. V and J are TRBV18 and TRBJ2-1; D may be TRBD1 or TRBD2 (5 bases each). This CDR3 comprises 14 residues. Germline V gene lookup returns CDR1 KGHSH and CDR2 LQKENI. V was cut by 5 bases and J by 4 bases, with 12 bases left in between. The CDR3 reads CASSWDPTYNEQFF. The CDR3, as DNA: TGTGCCAGCTCATGGGACCCCACTTACAATGAGCAGTTCTTC. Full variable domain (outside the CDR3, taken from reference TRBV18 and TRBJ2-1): NAGVMQNPRHLVRRRGQEARLRCSPMKGHSHVYWYRQLPEEGLKFMVYLQKENIIDESGMPKERFSAEFPKEGPSILRIQQVVRGDSAAYFCASSWDPTYNEQFFGPGTRLTVL.

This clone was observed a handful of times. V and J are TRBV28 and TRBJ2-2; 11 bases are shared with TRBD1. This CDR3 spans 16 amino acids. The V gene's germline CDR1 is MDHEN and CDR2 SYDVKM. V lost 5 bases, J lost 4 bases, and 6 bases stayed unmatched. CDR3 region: CASSPWGTGGTGELFF. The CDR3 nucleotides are TGTGCCAGCAGTCCATGGGGGACAGGGGGCACCGGGGAGCTGTTTTTT.

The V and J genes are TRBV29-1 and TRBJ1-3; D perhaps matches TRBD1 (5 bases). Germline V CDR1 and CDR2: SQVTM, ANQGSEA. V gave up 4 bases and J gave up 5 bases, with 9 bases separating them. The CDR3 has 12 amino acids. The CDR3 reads CSVGQGRNTIYF. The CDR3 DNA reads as TGCAGCGTTGGGCAGGGCCGAAACACCATATATTTT.

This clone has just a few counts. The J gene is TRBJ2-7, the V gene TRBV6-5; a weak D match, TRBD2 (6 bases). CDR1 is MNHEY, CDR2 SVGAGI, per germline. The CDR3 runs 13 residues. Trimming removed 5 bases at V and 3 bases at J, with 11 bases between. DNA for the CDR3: TGTGCCAGCAGTCTTCGGGAGAACTACGAGCAGTACTTC. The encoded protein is CASSLRENYEQYF.

The CDR3 spells CASSESAGASYNEQFF. CDR3 DNA sequence: TGCGCCAGCAGTGAGTCTGCGGGGGCTTCGTACAATGAGCAGTTCTTC. The chain combines TRBV10-1 with TRBJ2-1, with D possibly matching TRBD2 (7 bases). The V and J ends lost 0 bases and 4 bases respectively, with 13 bases between them. In germline, CDR1 is WNHNN, CDR2 SYGVQD (reference sequence). The CDR3 runs 16 residues.

CDR3 DNA: TGTGCCAGCAGCCCTAGAGGGACAGGCAACACTGAAGCTTTCTTT. Translating gives CASSPRGTGNTEAFF. This rearrangement joins TRBV7-9 to TRBJ1-1; 8 bases are a match to TRBD1. The CDR3 has 15 residues. V shed 5 bases and J 2 bases; nucleotides not matched to a gene: 7. Germline V gene data show CDR1 as SEHNR and CDR2 as FQNEAQ (reference sequence).

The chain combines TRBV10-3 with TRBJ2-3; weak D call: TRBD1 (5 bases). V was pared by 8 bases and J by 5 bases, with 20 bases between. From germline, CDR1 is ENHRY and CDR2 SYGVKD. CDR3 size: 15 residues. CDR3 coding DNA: TGTGCCATCCGCGGATTAGGGGTTCTGGGAGATACGCAGTATTTT. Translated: CAIRGLGVLGDTQYF.